These T cell receptor beta chains were read from a single sample in a study of blood T cell repertoires in COVID-19. The table came from immunoSEQ multiplex PCR; TCRdb's copy has only in-frame clones and leaves some out. This table has some 490,000 clones, approximately 86% appearing once. The source material was PBMCs or T cells enriched from blood (not recorded which). These receptors came from a woman in her sixties who had recovered from COVID-19. Both conserved end residues are part of each CDR3. Clone size is shown for a subset of rows, as once, few, many or a class of expanded clone.

v_gene: TRBV7-6; j_gene: TRBJ2-3; abundance: .; CDR3aa: CASSFGQGKTDTQYF
v_gene: TRBV14; j_gene: TRBJ2-7; abundance: once; CDR3aa: CASSALGANSYEQYF
v_gene: TRBV2; j_gene: TRBJ1-2; abundance: once; CDR3aa: CASRGTPQGGYTF
v_gene: TRBV7-2; j_gene: TRBJ2-1; abundance: few; CDR3aa: CASSMGLIRVQFF
v_gene: TRBV2; j_gene: TRBJ2-1; abundance: .; CDR3aa: CASSVRKRGGSHYNEQFF
v_gene: TRBV5-1; j_gene: TRBJ1-5; abundance: once; CDR3aa: CASSLGGGENQPQHF
v_gene: TRBV7-2; j_gene: TRBJ1-2; abundance: .; CDR3aa: CASTHKRAYGYTF
v_gene: TRBV19; j_gene: TRBJ1-3; abundance: .; CDR3aa: CASSRTGRASLYGNTIYF
v_gene: TRBV9; j_gene: TRBJ2-6; abundance: .; CDR3aa: CASSPSGTGANVLTF
v_gene: TRBV5-6; j_gene: TRBJ1-1; abundance: .; CDR3aa: CASSFLDSQAFF
v_gene: TRBV5-1; j_gene: TRBJ2-1; abundance: .; CDR3aa: CASSLRSSYNEQFF
v_gene: TRBV19; j_gene: TRBJ1-5; abundance: .; CDR3aa: CASRSPRGQPQHF
v_gene: TRBV27; j_gene: TRBJ1-6; abundance: .; CDR3aa: CASSLAGLNNSPLHF
v_gene: TRBV29-1; j_gene: TRBJ1-2; abundance: .; CDR3aa: CSVVALGTLNYGYTF
v_gene: TRBV7-7; j_gene: TRBJ2-5; abundance: .; CDR3aa: CASSRTSGGASETQYF
v_gene: TRBV10-2; j_gene: TRBJ2-2; abundance: .; CDR3aa: CASSELAGVTGELFF
v_gene: TRBV5-4; j_gene: TRBJ2-7; abundance: .; CDR3aa: CASSLAGAGGSYEQYF
v_gene: TRBV9; j_gene: TRBJ2-2; abundance: .; CDR3aa: CASSTRTTNTGELFF
v_gene: TRBV5-1; j_gene: TRBJ1-2; abundance: once; CDR3aa: CASSPTAAEGYTF
v_gene: TRBV28; j_gene: TRBJ1-2; abundance: .; CDR3aa: CASLSWAENYGYTF
v_gene: TRBV18; j_gene: TRBJ1-4; abundance: .; CDR3aa: CASSFGTGTTTNEKLFF
v_gene: TRBV11-2; j_gene: TRBJ1-4; abundance: .; CDR3aa: CASSLTVRDEKLFF
v_gene: TRBV2; j_gene: TRBJ2-3; abundance: .; CDR3aa: CASSDAGSVADTQYF
v_gene: TRBV11-2; j_gene: TRBJ2-2; abundance: .; CDR3aa: CASSFSGGAAGELFF
v_gene: TRBV2; j_gene: TRBJ1-4; abundance: few; CDR3aa: CASSAGQLNEKLFF
v_gene: TRBV6-5; j_gene: TRBJ2-5; abundance: .; CDR3aa: CASSQGVTQYF
v_gene: TRBV29-1; j_gene: TRBJ2-5; abundance: .; CDR3aa: CSVELDRGETQYF
v_gene: TRBV24-1; j_gene: TRBJ2-1; abundance: .; CDR3aa: CATSDFEGGGAYNEQFF
v_gene: TRBV5-1; j_gene: TRBJ2-2; abundance: .; CDR3aa: CASSSAGGVTGELFF
v_gene: TRBV29-1; j_gene: TRBJ2-7; abundance: .; CDR3aa: CSAREGSDYEQYF